The sequence of this T cell receptor (beta chain) was determined in a study of blood T cell repertoires in COVID-19. Study-wide context: The United States, Italy and Spain provided the acute and convalescent COVID-19 samples.

Each participant's cohort was designated according to participant-reported clinical history. Each recovered donor of Cohort 3 presented with two negative PCRs, clearance, or symptom resolution. The CDR3 contains 14 residues. Germline CDR1 SGHNT, CDR2 YYREEE (reference sequence). Trimming pared 4 bases from V and 2 bases from J, leaving 13 bases between. Per the study methods: Estimates of nucleated cell counts were drawn from the amplification of reference gene primers. Sequenced by immunoSEQ multiplex PCR; TCRdb stores in-frame clones only, minus some. V, J and clone size are taken as reported in that table, and D and trimming were inferred from the DNA itself. The sample holds 120,000 to 150,000 clones, around four fifths seen once.

The sample taken for sequencing was PBMCs or T cells enriched from blood (not recorded which). This sequence was found in a woman aged 40-49 years who had recovered from COVID-19. The chain is built from TRBV5-4 and TRBJ2-7; D is perhaps TRBD2 (5 bases). CDR3 in amino acids: CASSDAGSTYEQYF. For the CDR3, the DNA is TGTGCCAGCAGCGATGCGGGTTCAACCTACGAGCAGTACTTC.